A selection of T cell receptor beta chains follows, all from one sample in a study of tumor-infiltrating lymphocytes in localized non-small cell lung cancer. Generated by immunoSEQ multiplex PCR, the TCRdb table keeps only in-frame clones and is missing some. The sample holds 15,000 to 20,000 clones, around 84% seen once. Sequenced sample: uninvolved lung tissue not adjacent to the tumor. These TCRs come from a human donor with non-small cell lung cancer. Both conserved end residues are part of each CDR3. A D gene is named only where the DNA matches it firmly. Only some rows state a clone size, as once, few, many or a class for expanded clones.

NA,TRBJ2-5,TRBV19,NA,TGTGCCAGTAGTGATCTGACAGAAGGGTACCAAGAGACCCAGTACTTC,CASSDLTEGYQETQYF
NA,TRBJ1-5,TRBV6-1,NA,TGTGCCAGCAGTGATACGGGTTATCAGCCCCAGCATTTT,CASSDTGYQPQHF
NA,TRBJ2-7,TRBV5-1,TRBD1,TGCGCCAGCAGCTTTACAGGGGGCTACTACGAGCAGTACTTC,CASSFTGGYYEQYF
NA,TRBJ1-2,TRBV5-1,TRBD1,TGCGCCAGCAGCCCGGGGACAGTCTATGGCTACACCTTC,CASSPGTVYGYTF
NA,TRBJ2-1,TRBV5-5,TRBD2,TGTGCCAGCATCCGGGGAGGGATTAGTGAGCAGTTCTTC,CASIRGGISEQFF
NA,TRBJ2-1,TRBV28,NA,TGTGCCAGCAGTTTGCCCGGCTCCTACAATGAGCAGTTCTTC,CASSLPGSYNEQFF
once,TRBJ2-1,TRBV9,TRBD2,TGTGCCAGCAGCGTAAATGTGGGAGGGAATGAGCAGTTCTTC,CASSVNVGGNEQFF
NA,TRBJ1-1,TRBV27,NA,TGTGCCAGCAGTTCGACAGATATGAACACTGAAGCTTTCTTT,CASSSTDMNTEAFF
NA,TRBJ2-7,TRBV7-9,NA,TGTGCCAGCAGCTTAGCAGTGGGGGACAAAGCCTTAGGCGAGCAGTACTTC,CASSLAVGDKALGEQYF
NA,TRBJ1-1,TRBV6-5,NA,TGTGCCAGCAGTTACGGGATAAACACCCGTACTGAAGCTTTCTTT,CASSYGINTRTEAFF
NA,TRBJ2-5,TRBV4-1,NA,TGCGCCAGCAGCCAAGTAAGGGCTTTGGAGACCCAGTACTTC,CASSQVRALETQYF
NA,TRBJ2-7,TRBV4-1,NA,TGCGCCAGCAGCCACGATACAGGTACTCTACGGGAGCAGTACTTC,CASSHDTGTLREQYF
NA,TRBJ2-2,TRBV6-6,NA,TGTGCCAGCAGTTCCGGGGAGCTGTTTTTT,CASSSGELFF
NA,TRBJ2-5,TRBV2,TRBD2,TGTGCCAGCACAATCGGGGGGAGACAAGAGACCCAGTACTTC,CASTIGGRQETQYF
few,TRBJ2-5,TRBV25-1,TRBD2,TGTGCCAGCAGTGAATATGGGAGGGATCCAGAGACCCAGTACTTC,CASSEYGRDPETQYF
NA,TRBJ2-1,TRBV28,TRBD2,TGTGCCAGCAGGGGGGCCAGCGGGAGTAATAATGAGCAGTTCTTC,CASRGASGSNNEQFF
once,TRBJ1-5,TRBV19,NA,TGTGCCAGTAGTAGGGGGTCTGGCAATCAGCCCCAGCATTTT,CASSRGSGNQPQHF
NA,TRBJ2-7,TRBV30,NA,TGTGCCTGGAGTTCTCGGCAGTCTACCTCTTCCTACGAGCAGTACTTC,CAWSSRQSTSSYEQYF
NA,TRBJ2-5,TRBV19,NA,TGTGCCAGTAGTATGCTCAGTCAAGAGACCCAGTACTTC,CASSMLSQETQYF
NA,TRBJ2-1,TRBV9,TRBD1,TGTGCCAGCAGCGGCAGGGGGCAGGTTGAGCAGTTCTTC,CASSGRGQVEQFF
NA,TRBJ2-7,TRBV19,NA,TGTGCCACCATAGTCCGGGTATACGAGCAGTACTTC,CATIVRVYEQYF
NA,TRBJ2-1,TRBV5-1,NA,TGCGCCAGCAGACCGGGTAGCTCCTACAATGAGCAGTTCTTC,CASRPGSSYNEQFF
NA,TRBJ2-7,TRBV14,NA,TGTGCCAGCAGCCAATGGGGCAGGGGATTCTCCTACGAGCAGTACTTC,CASSQWGRGFSYEQYF
NA,TRBJ2-1,TRBV6-5,TRBD2,TGTGCCAGCAGTTACTCGATTAGCGGGACTCACAATGAGCAGTTCTTC,CASSYSISGTHNEQFF
NA,TRBJ2-7,TRBV28,TRBD2,TGTGCCAGCAGTCCCGACGCGGGAGGTTACGAGCAGTACTTC,CASSPDAGGYEQYF
NA,TRBJ1-2,TRBV19,NA,TGTGCCAGTAGTGCCCGGTGGGACTATGGCTACACCTTC,CASSARWDYGYTF
NA,TRBJ2-3,TRBV5-8,TRBD2,TGTGCCAGCTCCCCGGGGGGAGGGGCAGATACGCAGTATTTT,CASSPGGGADTQYF
NA,TRBJ2-2,TRBV2,TRBD1,TGTGCCAGCAGCCGGGACAGGGGGGATTTAAGCACCGGGGAGCTGTTTTTT,CASSRDRGDLSTGELFF
NA,TRBJ1-1,TRBV6-1,NA,TGTGCCAGCAGAGGGACGGCAGATGGGGGGACTGAAGCTTTCTTT,CASRGTADGGTEAFF
NA,TRBJ2-1,TRBV7-9,NA,TGTGCCAGCAGCTTTCCAACAAAGGGCTCCGATGAGCAGTTCTTC,CASSFPTKGSDEQFF
NA,TRBJ2-7,TRBV2,NA,TGTGCCAGCAGTGAAGCGCTTCCCAGCCTGGGGTACGAGCAGTACTTC,CASSEALPSLGYEQYF
NA,TRBJ1-1,TRBV5-1,NA,TGCGCCAGCAGCTTGGACGGGGTGGAGACTGAAGCTTTCTTT,CASSLDGVETEAFF